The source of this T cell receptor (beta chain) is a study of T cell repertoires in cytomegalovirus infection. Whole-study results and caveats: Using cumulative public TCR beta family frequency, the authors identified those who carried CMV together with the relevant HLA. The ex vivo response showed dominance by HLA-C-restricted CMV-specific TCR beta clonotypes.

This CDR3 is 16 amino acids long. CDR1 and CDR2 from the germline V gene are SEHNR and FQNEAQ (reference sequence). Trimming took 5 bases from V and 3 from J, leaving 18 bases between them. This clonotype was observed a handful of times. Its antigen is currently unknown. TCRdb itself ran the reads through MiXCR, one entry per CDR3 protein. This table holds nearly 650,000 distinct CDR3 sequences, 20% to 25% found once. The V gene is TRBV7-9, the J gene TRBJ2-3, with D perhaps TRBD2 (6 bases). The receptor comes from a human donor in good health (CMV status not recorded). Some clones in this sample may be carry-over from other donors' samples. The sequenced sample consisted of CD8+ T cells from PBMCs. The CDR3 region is CASSAGLLGGTDTQYF. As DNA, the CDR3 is TGTGCCAGCAGCGCGGGACTTCTCGGAGGTACAGATACGCAGTATTTT.